Below, 25 T cell receptor beta chains from the same sample are listed, as sequenced in a study of T cells after yellow fever vaccination (dated by TCRdb to between 2018 and 2021). The treatment or condition tag for this specimen amounts to: live attenuated yellow fever vaccine strain. Libraries were constructed by 5' RACE. TCRdb records Illumina HiSeq 2500 as the sequencer. TCRdb ran its own pipeline on the public reads, namely fastp trimming at Q25 and MiXCR clone calling, and kept in-frame beta chains. Entries that share a CDR3 protein sequence are merged under the most common genes and DNA. This sample gives about 63,000 distinct CDR3 sequences in total; 7.4% of them show up just once. The ten largest account for around 34% of the sample. This specimen consisted of CD8+ T cells sorted from PBMCs, obtained 15 days after the yellow fever booster vaccination. The receptors originated from a man in his thirties or forties who received the YFV17D yellow fever vaccine.

This clonotype was counted between two and nine times. The rearrangement joins TRBV7-2 to TRBJ2-1; D unresolved. This CDR3 comprises 17 residues. In germline, CDR1 is SGHTA, CDR2 FQGNSA. The V gene lost 3 bases and the J gene lost 2 bases, with 17 bases spanning the gap. CDR3 DNA: TGTGCCAGCAGCTTTAAGATAGGGAAGGTGGCCTACAATGAGCAGTTCTTC. Its translation is CASSFKIGKVAYNEQFF.

At least ten counts were recorded for this clonotype. The CDR3 coding sequence is TGTGCCAGCTCACCACCCCGGGAGACCCAGTACTTC. Protein: CASSPPRETQYF. This rearrangement joins TRBV18 to TRBJ2-5; D is undetermined. Germline CDR1 is KGHSH and CDR2 is LQKENI. V was pared by 0 bases and J by 5 bases, with 4 bases between. There are 12 residues in the CDR3.

In its sample, this clonotype was seen once. This may be a read error, as it is one base from a much larger clone. The chain couples TRBV20-1 to TRBJ2-2, with D unclear. The V gene's germline CDR1 is DFQATT and CDR2 SNEGSKA (reference sequence). The CDR3 covers 11 residues. As DNA, the CDR3 is TGCAGTGCTAGAGATCATGGGCCCCTCCTTTTT. The encoded protein is CSARDHGPLLF.

The rearrangement joins TRBV30 to TRBJ1-4; TRBD1 matches at 7 bases. J was trimmed by 0 bases and V by 1 base; bases with no gene match: 8. The CDR3 length is 17 residues. CDR1 GTSNPN and CDR2 SVGIG come from the germline V gene (reference sequence). CDR3 sequence: CAWSDPGQVATNEKLFF. CDR3 bases: TGTGCCTGGAGTGACCCCGGACAGGTGGCAACTAATGAAAAACTGTTTTTT.

This clonotype was counted at least ten times. This chain connects TRBV14 to TRBJ1-1; TRBD1 aligns across 11 bases. CDR1 and CDR2 from the germline V gene are SGHDN and FVKESK. This CDR3 spans 16 amino acids. V was pared by 4 bases and J by 1 base, with 5 bases of the junction left unmatched. In DNA form, the CDR3 reads TGTGCCAGCAGCCCTACGGACAGGGGGCGGAACACTGAAGCTTTCTTT. This codes for CASSPTDRGRNTEAFF.

This clonotype was observed many times. V is TRBV11-2 and J is TRBJ1-1; tentative D call: TRBD1 (5 bases). Between the trimmed V and J ends, which lost 5 bases and 3 bases, there was a span of 16 bases. The length of the CDR3 is 15 residues. Germline V gene sequence: CDR1 SGHAT, CDR2 FQNNGV. CDR3: CASSGQTGRYTEAFF. The DNA for the CDR3 is TGTGCCAGCAGCGGGCAAACGGGACGGTACACTGAAGCTTTCTTT.

This clonotype was detected many times. V and J are TRBV27 and TRBJ1-5; D perhaps matches TRBD1 (5 bases). Germline lookup yields CDR1 MNHEY and CDR2 SMNVEV (reference sequence). V lost 5 bases and J 0 bases, leaving 14 bases between the germline ends. This CDR3 comprises 16 residues. CDR3 sequence reads: CASSASTGLSNQPQHF. The CDR3 DNA reads TGTGCCAGCAGTGCTTCTACAGGTCTTAGCAATCAGCCCCAGCATTTT.

This clonotype was counted at least ten times. The V call is TRBV6-4, the J call TRBJ2-2; perhaps D is TRBD1 or TRBD2 (5 bases each). The length of the CDR3 is 15 residues. Deletions cut 6 bases from V and 6 bases from J, with 17 bases between. CDR1 is MRHNA, CDR2 SNTAGT, per germline. The CDR3 DNA reads as TGTGCCAGCAGCCCCACTAGGGGCGGTGCCGGGGAGCTGTTTTTT. It specifies CASSPTRGGAGELFF.

This clonotype was seen a handful of times. This sequence joins TRBV5-4 and TRBJ2-5; TRBD2 matches 7 bases. V trimming: 1 base; J trimming: 3 bases; junction bases outside the gene matches: 3. Germline CDR1 and CDR2: SGHNT and YYREEE (reference sequence). The CDR3 totals 14 residues. In DNA, the CDR3 is TGTGCCAGCAGCTTGAGTCTAGCGGAAGAGACCCAGTACTTC. It specifies CASSLSLAEETQYF.

This clonotype was counted ten times or more. The V and J genes are TRBV25-1 and TRBJ2-1; no clear D gene. This CDR3 has 11 residues. V was clipped by 3 bases and J by 6 bases, with 3 bases between them. Germline values: CDR1 MGHDK, CDR2 SYGVNS. DNA of the CDR3: TGTGCCAGCAGTGAGTTCAATGAGCAGTTCTTC. Encoded protein: CASSEFNEQFF.

This clonotype has ten or more counts. The chain is built from TRBV5-1 and TRBJ2-1; 9 bases align to TRBD2. The CDR3 runs to 15 residues. The V segment lost 3 bases and the J segment 9 bases; nucleotides outside the gene matches: 10. Germline CDR1 SGHRS, CDR2 YFSETQ. The CDR3 nucleotides read TGCGCCAGCAGCTCCGGGACTAGCAGGTTGGCTGAGCAGTTCTTC. Translating gives CASSSGTSRLAEQFF.

This clonotype was seen ten or more times. The chain is built from TRBV15 and TRBJ1-1; weak D call: TRBD1 (5 bases). The CDR3 extends over 13 amino acids. The ends were cut back, 8 bases at V and 5 bases at J, with 15 bases in the middle. CDR1 is LNHNV and CDR2 is YYDKDF in the germline V gene (reference sequence). CDR3: CATSAGVRTEAFF. CDR3 bases: TGTGCCACCTCAGCGGGGGTGCGTACTGAAGCTTTCTTT.

Ten or more counts support this clonotype. CDR3 sequence reads: CSVDWGSAEAFF. The CDR3 nucleotides read TGCAGCGTTGATTGGGGGAGTGCTGAAGCTTTCTTT. This chain joins TRBV29-1 and TRBJ1-1; weak D call: TRBD1 (5 bases). Germline CDR1 SQVTM, CDR2 ANQGSEA. V was pared by 3 bases and J by 6 bases, with 11 bases between. This CDR3 is 12 amino acids long.

This clonotype was observed at least ten times. The gene calls are TRBV11-1 and TRBJ2-1; 8 nucleotides match TRBD2. This CDR3 has 15 residues. With 0 bases clipped from V and 8 bases from J, the junction kept 6 bases outside the gene matches. Germline values: CDR1 SGHAT, CDR2 FQDESV (reference sequence). CDR3 amino acids: CASSLAGLALDEQFF. The CDR3 DNA is TGTGCCAGCAGCTTAGCCGGACTAGCTCTCGATGAGCAGTTCTTC.

This clonotype was recorded at least ten times. The gene calls are TRBV10-3 and TRBJ2-7; D remains ambiguous. The CDR3 covers 13 residues. V was clipped by 2 bases and J by 1 base, with 6 bases between them. Germline V CDR1 and CDR2: ENHRY, SYGVKD. CDR3 protein: CAISEEQSYEQYF. CDR3 bases: TGTGCCATCAGTGAGGAACAGTCCTACGAGCAGTACTTC.

A note on this clonotype: This could be a read error, since a much larger clone is one nucleotide away. This chain uses TRBV7-2 with TRBJ1-2; TRBD1 aligns across 10 bases. Germline CDR1 and CDR2: SGHTA and FQGNSA. This CDR3 contains 16 residues. V was pared by 4 bases and J by 5 bases, with 10 bases of the junction left unmatched. The CDR3 sequence is CASSSVTGGDPYGYTF. CDR3 coding DNA: TGTGCCAGCAGCTCCGTGACAGGGGGCGACCCATATGGCTACACCTTC.

In this sample, this clonotype turned up many times. This chain joins TRBV6-2 or TRBV6-3 and TRBJ2-1; the D call may be TRBD1 or TRBD2 (6 bases each). The CDR3 runs 15 residues. Trimming took 2 bases from V and 8 from J, leaving 16 bases between them. Germline V gene sequence: CDR1 MNHEY, CDR2 SVGEGT. The chain's CDR3 is CASSYSGSHRDEQFF. The DNA of the CDR3 is TGTGCCAGCAGTTACAGCGGGTCTCACAGGGATGAGCAGTTCTTC.

As concerns this clonotype: A single base separates this from a much larger clone, so it may be a read error. The rearrangement uses TRBV20-1 and TRBJ2-7; no clear D gene. This CDR3 spans 13 amino acids. Germline CDR1 is DFQATT and CDR2 is SNEGSKA (reference sequence). Between the trimmed V and J ends, which lost 2 bases and 3 bases, there was a span of 11 bases. CDR3 DNA: TGCAGTGCTAGAAGCGCGAGTCGCTACGAGCAGTACTTC. Protein product: CSARSASRYEQYF.

This clonotype was found many times. The chain couples TRBV11-2 to TRBJ2-7; TRBD2 matches at 10 bases. V lost 2 bases and J lost 3; bases outside the gene matches: 10. Per the germline V gene, CDR1 is SGHAT and CDR2 is FQNNGV. The CDR3 loop spans 17 amino acids. In nucleotides, the CDR3 is TGTGCCAGCAGCTTATCGATTTTTAGCGGGAGGTACTACGAGCAGTACTTC. Amino acids: CASSLSIFSGRYYEQYF.

This clonotype has a count of ten or more. The genes are TRBV7-6 and TRBJ2-7, with 8 bases fitting TRBD1. The CDR3 is 14 amino acids. Germline V CDR1 and CDR2: SGHVS, FNYEAQ. The V and J ends lost 5 bases and 6 bases, in that order; junction bases with no gene match: 9. The CDR3 loop reads CASSQNRGIVEQYF. CDR3 DNA: TGTGCCAGCAGCCAGAACAGGGGGATAGTCGAGCAGTACTTC.

This clonotype was recorded at least ten times. CDR3 amino acids: CASTPTPGTGGVNEQFF. CDR3 nucleotide sequence: TGCGCCAGCACCCCCACTCCGGGGACAGGGGGTGTCAATGAGCAGTTCTTC. This chain connects TRBV5-1 to TRBJ2-1; 11 bases map to TRBD1. The ends lost 6 bases at V and 6 bases at J; junction bases unmatched: 14. CDR1 is SGHRS, CDR2 YFSETQ, per germline. CDR3 length: 17 amino acids.

This clonotype was counted many times. This chain connects TRBV6-2 or TRBV6-3 to TRBJ1-5; no definite D call. V gave up 6 bases and J gave up 3 bases, with 15 bases separating them. Germline lookup yields CDR1 MNHEY and CDR2 SVGEGT. There are 15 residues in the CDR3. The CDR3 bases are TGTGCCAGCAGAATCGACGGATACTACAATCAGCCCCAGCATTTT. Its translation is CASRIDGYYNQPQHF.

At least ten counts were recorded for this clonotype. The rearrangement links TRBV6-5 to TRBJ2-7; 10 nucleotides agree with TRBD1. The germline gives CDR1 MNHEY, CDR2 SVGAGI. CDR3 size: 14 residues. Trimming removed 0 bases from V and 5 bases from J; junction bases left unmatched: 1. The CDR3 loop reads CASSYSGTGDEQYF. The CDR3 DNA sequence: TGTGCCAGCAGTTACTCCGGGACAGGGGACGAGCAGTACTTC.

This clonotype came up many times. This chain connects TRBV20-1 to TRBJ2-1; weak D call: TRBD2 (5 bases). With 1 base removed from V and 5 bases from J, the gap between germline ends came to 6 bases. This CDR3 has 12 residues. Per germline, CDR1 DFQATT and CDR2 SNEGSKA (reference sequence). CDR3 DNA: TGCAGTGCTAGAGGAGCGGACAATGAGCAGTTCTTC. Translated, it gives CSARGADNEQFF.

Many counts were recorded for this clonotype. The chain couples TRBV30 to TRBJ2-7; either TRBD1 or TRBD2 may supply D (5 bases each). The CDR3 runs 16 residues. V lost 0 bases and J lost 3, with 18 bases in between. In germline, CDR1 is GTSNPN, CDR2 SVGIG (reference sequence). The CDR3 nucleotides are TGTGCCTGGAGTGTAGGGCAGGGAGACGATCTCTACGAGCAGTACTTC. Amino acids: CAWSVGQGDDLYEQYF. Full variable domain (missing parts from reference TRBV30 and TRBJ2-7): SQTIHQWPATLVQPVGSPLSLECTVEGTSNPNLYWYRQAAGRGLQLLFYSVGIGQISSEVPQNLSASRPQDRQFILSSKKLLLSDSGFYLCAWSVGQGDDLYEQYFGPGTRLTVT.